These 20 T cell receptor beta chains were sequenced from one sample in a study of T cell responses to AZD1222 COVID-19 vaccine. Clones were sequenced by immunoSEQ multiplex PCR, and TCRdb holds only the in-frame ones, with some missing. Altogether roughly 120,000 clones are present, approximately 83% being singletons, with the ten largest covering 1.5% to 2%. This specimen consisted of peripheral blood, obtained on day 0 of AZD1222 vaccination. Every receptor here comes from an adult in good health.

This chain connects TRBV5-1 to TRBJ1-5; no firm D call. The V and J ends lost 4 bases and 6 bases respectively, with 14 bases between them. The CDR3 runs 14 residues. CDR1 and CDR2 from the germline V gene are SGHRS and YFSETQ. The CDR3 coding sequence is TGCGCCAGCAGCCCGGACGCCGGCAGTCAGCCCCAGCATTTT. It specifies CASSPDAGSQPQHF.

The J gene is TRBJ2-3, the V gene TRBV19; possibly TRBD1 for D (6 bases). This CDR3 contains 15 residues. Germline-derived CDR1 and CDR2 are LNHDA and SQIVND (reference sequence). Trimming pared 3 bases from V and 8 bases from J, leaving 18 bases between. The CDR3 spells CASSIPQGRLGTQYF. For the CDR3, the DNA is TGTGCCAGTAGTATCCCACAGGGAAGGCTGGGTACGCAGTATTTT. Drawing the rest from reference TRBV19 and TRBJ2-3, the complete variable domain is DGGITQSPKYLFRKEGQNVTLSCEQNLNHDAMYWYRQDPGQGLRLIYYSQIVNDFQKGDIAEGYSVSREKKESFPLTVTSAQKNPTAFYLCASSIPQGRLGTQYFGPGTRLTVL.

This chain links TRBV3-1 (or the pseudogene TRBV3-2) with TRBJ1-5, with unresolved D. The germline CDR1 and CDR2 sequences are LGHDT and YNNKEL (reference sequence). The CDR3 contains 12 residues. V was clipped by 5 bases and J by 7 bases, with 9 bases between them. As DNA, the CDR3 is TGTGCCAGCAGCGGAGCAAACCAGCCCCAGCATTTT. Translated: CASSGANQPQHF.

The chain is built from TRBV3-1 (or the pseudogene TRBV3-2) and TRBJ1-2, with D uncertain. CDR1 and CDR2 from the germline V gene are LGHDT and YNNKEL (reference sequence). CDR3 size: 15 residues. The germline V and J ends were trimmed by 1 base and 4 bases, with 13 bases remaining between them. The CDR3 sequence is CASSQARTSAYGYTF. In nucleotides, the CDR3 is TGTGCCAGCAGCCAAGCGCGGACCTCCGCCTATGGCTACACCTTC.

Details on this clone: The identical CDR3 is also encoded by other nucleotide sequences in the sample. The chain recombines TRBV24-1 with TRBJ2-3; 15 bases match TRBD2. Losses at the gene ends were 4 bases for V and 3 bases for J; bases not matched to a gene: 4. Germline V gene lookup returns CDR1 KGHDR and CDR2 SFDVKD. The CDR3 length is 17 residues. The CDR3 loop reads CATSERTSGRATDTQYF. In DNA form, the CDR3 reads TGTGCCACCAGTGAGCGGACTAGCGGGAGGGCAACAGATACGCAGTATTTT.

This clone has just one count. The genes are TRBV30 and TRBJ1-4, with D uncertain. CDR1 and CDR2 from the germline V gene are GTSNPN and SVGIG (reference sequence). This CDR3 is 13 amino acids long. The germline V and J ends were trimmed by 3 bases and 0 bases, with 5 bases remaining between them. The CDR3 is CAWRRATNEKLFF. The CDR3 DNA reads as TGTGCCTGGAGAAGGGCAACTAATGAAAAACTGTTTTTT.

V and J are TRBV15 and TRBJ1-4; D gene unclear. The ends were cut back, 3 bases at V and 7 bases at J, with 15 bases in the middle. In germline, CDR1 is LNHNV, CDR2 YYDKDF (reference sequence). The CDR3 extends over 15 amino acids. The CDR3: CATSSKGSRGEKLFF. DNA of the CDR3: TGTGCCACCAGCAGTAAGGGTAGCCGGGGTGAAAAACTGTTTTTT.

The sample holds one count of this clone. The chain couples TRBV7-2 to TRBJ2-7, with D perhaps matching TRBD1 or TRBD2 (5 bases each). From germline, CDR1 is SGHTA and CDR2 FQGNSA. The CDR3 is 13 amino acids. Trimming stripped 2 bases from V and 4 bases from J, with 9 bases between. CDR3 protein: CASSLQGGYEQYF. The CDR3 region has the DNA TGTGCCAGCAGCTTACAGGGCGGGTACGAGCAGTACTTC.

V gene TRBV7-6 combines with J gene TRBJ2-2; D is perhaps TRBD1 (7 bases). The CDR3 consists of 15 residues. The germline CDR1 and CDR2 sequences are SGHVS and FNYEAQ. Trimming took 5 bases from V and 5 from J, leaving 15 bases between them. The CDR3 spells CASSTRQGGTGELFF. The CDR3 DNA reads as TGTGCCAGCAGCACCAGACAGGGAGGAACCGGGGAGCTGTTTTTT.

This clone came up once. This chain uses TRBV19 with TRBJ1-1, with D tentatively TRBD1 (5 bases). V gave up 6 bases and J gave up 4 bases, with 15 bases separating them. The V gene's germline CDR1 is LNHDA and CDR2 SQIVND (reference sequence). The CDR3 runs 14 residues. The DNA of the CDR3 is TGTGCCAGTAGCCCCGCAGGGTGGGTCACTGAAGCTTTCTTT. This gives the protein CASSPAGWVTEAFF.

This rearrangement joins TRBV5-1 to TRBJ1-4; D might be TRBD1 (5 bases). The CDR3 has 14 amino acids. Germline CDR1 and CDR2: SGHRS and YFSETQ. Trimming removed 4 bases from V and 0 bases from J, with 7 bases in between. CDR3 in amino acids: CASSPGTTNEKLFF. CDR3 in DNA: TGCGCCAGCAGCCCAGGGACAACTAATGAAAAACTGTTTTTT.

CDR3 loop: CASSLFSPRGSPLHF. As DNA, the CDR3 is TGTGCCAGCAGCCTATTCAGCCCCCGAGGTTCACCCCTCCACTTT. This chain joins TRBV5-6 and TRBJ1-6, with unresolved D. The V end was cut by 4 bases, the J end by 9 bases, with 17 bases between. Germline V gives CDR1 SGHDT, CDR2 YYEEEE. The CDR3 has 15 residues.

Points on this clone: The same CDR3 is also encoded by other DNA sequences in this sample. This chain connects TRBV10-3 to TRBJ1-1; D uncertain. V lost 0 bases, J lost 0 bases, and 8 bases lay in between. Per the germline V gene, CDR1 is ENHRY and CDR2 is SYGVKD. The CDR3 sequence is 15 residues long. The CDR3 DNA is TGTGCCATCAGTGAGTCTCAGGACCTGAACACTGAAGCTTTCTTT. This gives the protein CAISESQDLNTEAFF.

The sample holds a few counts of this clone. DNA of the CDR3: TGTGCCAGCAGTGAAGCACAGGGTCAGCCCCAGCATTTT. It yields the protein CASSEAQGQPQHF. This chain joins TRBV6-1 and TRBJ1-5, with D tentatively TRBD1 (6 bases). V lost 0 bases and J lost 6, with 6 bases in between. Looked up from germline, CDR1 is MNHNS and CDR2 is SASEGT. The CDR3 sequence is 13 residues long.

The CDR3 loop reads CAWRRDYNEQFF. Here the CDR3 DNA reads TGTGCCTGGAGGCGGGATTACAATGAGCAGTTCTTC. The J gene is TRBJ2-1, the V gene TRBV30; TRBD2 is a possible D gene (6 bases). V lost 3 bases and J 4 bases, leaving 7 bases between the germline ends. Germline values: CDR1 GTSNPN, CDR2 SVGIG (reference sequence). The CDR3 length is 12 residues.

The J gene is TRBJ1-1, the V gene TRBV9; D ambiguous. V was trimmed by 0 bases and J by 0 bases, leaving 9 bases between them. This CDR3 has 15 amino acids. Germline CDR1 is SGDLS and CDR2 is YYNGEE. CDR3 loop: CASSVGGPMNTEAFF. DNA for the CDR3: TGTGCCAGCAGCGTAGGCGGACCCATGAACACTGAAGCTTTCTTT.

The chain joins TRBV12-2 to TRBJ1-6; the table assigns TRBD1, which was not confirmed against the DNA. TRBV12-2 is labeled a pseudogene. This CDR3 is built from 15 residues. CDR3 nucleotide sequence: TGTGCAAGTCGCTCCCCCCGCCAGTATAATTCACCCCTCCACTTT. Translated, it gives CASRSPRQYNSPLHF.

This chain joins TRBV5-1 and TRBJ1-4; D is ambiguous. This CDR3 contains 13 residues. Germline V lookup: CDR1 SGHRS, CDR2 YFSETQ. The V end lost 9 bases, the J end lost 5 bases, and 14 bases lay between the germline ends. The CDR3 sequence: CATRRAGNEKLFF. The DNA of the CDR3 is TGCGCCACTCGCCGGGCCGGGAATGAAAAACTGTTTTTT.

The chain employs TRBV18 and TRBJ1-1; possible D gene TRBD1, 6 bases. The V end lost 2 bases, the J end lost 0 bases, and 16 bases lay between the germline ends. The V gene's germline CDR1 is KGHSH and CDR2 LQKENI. The length of the CDR3 is 17 residues. CDR3 in amino acids: CASSPKEGHPMNTEAFF. Here the CDR3 DNA reads TGTGCCAGCTCACCAAAGGAGGGACACCCTATGAACACTGAAGCTTTCTTT.

The chain combines TRBV24-1 with TRBJ2-7; D gene uncertain. The CDR3 runs 15 residues. The germline V and J ends were trimmed by 5 bases and 3 bases, with 16 bases remaining between them. Germline CDR1 is KGHDR and CDR2 is SFDVKD. The CDR3 loop reads CATSGKGNYLYEQYF. The CDR3 DNA follows: TGTGCCACCAGTGGGAAGGGAAACTACCTCTACGAGCAGTACTTC.